This T cell receptor beta chain was sequenced during a study of T cells after yellow fever vaccination. Study-wide results and caveats: The booster saw the reappearance of most primary-vaccination clones (roughly 95% CD4, roughly 90% CD8). The secondary response peaked faster, at day 5 versus 15, but was weaker.

Trimming took 5 bases from V and 4 from J, leaving 11 bases between them. The CDR3 has 14 amino acids. Germline V gene data show CDR1 as SNHLY and CDR2 as FYNNEI. The study made its TCR cDNA through 5'RACE template switching. That step introduced a universal primer site along with UMIs. Via MiXCR, TCRdb re-called the 5' RACE reads, giving one row per CDR3 protein. The table lists about 350,000 distinct CDR3 sequences, about 8.3% of them singletons, with roughly 15% in the top ten. This clonotype has just a few counts. Its target is not known. This receptor was obtained from a man younger than 35 who received the YFV17D yellow fever vaccine. The starting material was PBMCs, obtained about 41 days after the first yellow fever vaccination. The genes are TRBV2 and TRBJ2-2, with D unclear. The DNA for the CDR3 is TGTGCCAGCAGTCGACGGACCTTCACCGGGGAGCTGTTTTTT. Protein sequence: CASSRRTFTGELFF. Combining the CDR3 with reference TRBV2 and TRBJ2-2 gives the whole variable domain EPEVTQTPSHQVTQMGQEVILRCVPISNHLYFYWYRQILGQKVEFLVSFYNNEISEKSEIFDDQFSVERPDGSNFTLKIRSTKLEDSAMYFCASSRRTFTGELFFGEGSRLTVL.